These 24 T cell receptor beta chains share one sample of origin, sequenced in a study of cytomegalovirus exposure and HLA in healthy donors. Amplification used 60 Vbeta primers and 13 Jbeta primers. Using immunoSEQ multiplex PCR, the repertoire was profiled, and TCRdb retains in-frame clones only, with some absent. Here the sample table reports approximately 140,000 clones. Material: PBMCs. The receptor set was obtained from a woman between 45 and 60 years old in good health and CMV-seronegative.

This chain uses TRBV5-4 with TRBJ2-1, with 10 bases lining up with TRBD2. The CDR3 consists of 16 residues. V lost 2 bases, J lost 2 bases, and 4 bases stayed unmatched. Germline V gene data show CDR1 as SGHNT and CDR2 as YYREEE (reference sequence). The DNA of the CDR3 is TGTGCCAGCAGCTTCGCAGGGACTAGCGCCTACAATGAGCAGTTCTTC. Protein sequence: CASSFAGTSAYNEQFF.

The chain joins TRBV5-1 to TRBJ2-7; the match to TRBD1 covers 7 bases. Germline lookup yields CDR1 SGHRS and CDR2 YFSETQ. Losses at the gene ends were 0 bases for V and 2 bases for J; bases not matched to a gene: 2. This CDR3 comprises 14 residues. CDR3 protein: CASSLAGQTYEQYF. The CDR3 nucleotides read TGCGCCAGCAGCTTGGCGGGACAGACCTACGAGCAGTACTTC.

The chain has TRBV27 and TRBJ2-7, with 9 bases that match TRBD1. Germline CDR1 MNHEY, CDR2 SMNVEV (reference sequence). V lost 7 bases to trimming and J lost 5 bases; unmatched junction nucleotides: 15. The CDR3 extends over 16 amino acids. This CDR3 reads CASTNIWDRAGDEQYF. The DNA of the CDR3 is TGTGCCAGCACCAACATTTGGGACAGGGCGGGGGACGAGCAGTACTTC.

The chain employs TRBV6-7 and TRBJ2-5, with D possibly matching TRBD2 (7 bases). TRBV6-7 is flagged as an ORF with uncertain function. The CDR3 covers 15 residues. Trimming left V 7 bases short and J 4 bases short, with 19 bases between. The CDR3 DNA sequence: TGTGCCAGCACCTCCGGGGGGCTCCAGGGAGAGACCCAGTACTTC. This gives the protein CASTSGGLQGETQYF.

The chain couples TRBV5-1 to TRBJ2-7; weak D call: TRBD1 (5 bases). The CDR3 covers 16 residues. V dropped 0 bases and J dropped 0 bases, with 13 bases sitting between them. CDR1 and CDR2 from the germline V gene are SGHRS and YFSETQ. The CDR3 spells CASSLGQGSSSYEQYF. For the CDR3, the DNA is TGCGCCAGCAGCTTGGGCCAGGGATCGAGCTCCTACGAGCAGTACTTC.

The V call is TRBV4-2, the J call TRBJ1-3, with 9 bases identical to TRBD1. The CDR3 runs 14 residues. Losses at the gene ends were 4 bases for V and 4 bases for J; bases not matched to a gene: 2. The V gene's germline CDR1 is LGHNA and CDR2 YNFKEQ. The CDR3 nucleotides read TGTGCCAGCAGCCTGACAGGGGGAGGAAACACCATATATTTT. Translated: CASSLTGGGNTIYF.

Comments on this clone: Mismatch with germline at one junction end may stem from a read error. This sequence joins TRBV5-1 and TRBJ1-1; possibly TRBD1 for D (5 bases). This CDR3 has 16 amino acids. Germline loops: CDR1 SGHRS, CDR2 YFSETQ. CDR3 in amino acids: CTSSSFLQGGDTEAFF. Written as DNA, the CDR3 is TGCACCAGCAGCTCTTTCCTTCAGGGAGGCGACACTGAAGCTTTCTTT.

The chain uses TRBV6-5 and TRBJ1-2, with D uncertain. Per the germline V gene, CDR1 is MNHEY and CDR2 is SVGAGI. The V end lost 2 bases, the J end lost 0 bases, and 7 bases lay between the germline ends. The CDR3 length is 14 residues. The CDR3 here is CASSYRSTNYGYTF. The CDR3 DNA reads as TGTGCCAGCAGTTACAGATCTACTAACTATGGCTACACCTTC.

The chain combines TRBV28 with TRBJ1-2, with 12 bases that match TRBD1. This CDR3 is built from 17 residues. Germline CDR1 reads MDHEN; CDR2 reads SYDVKM. With V trimmed by 7 bases and J by 4 bases, 13 bases remained unmatched. Here the CDR3 reads CASTLESPGQGAYGYTF. The CDR3, as DNA: TGTGCCAGCACCCTAGAGTCCCCGGGACAGGGGGCCTATGGCTACACCTTC.

The chain recombines TRBV5-1 with TRBJ2-1; TRBD2 matches at 7 bases. There are 13 residues in the CDR3. V shed 6 bases, J shed 6 bases, and the junction held 6 bases outside the gene matches. Germline loops: CDR1 SGHRS, CDR2 YFSETQ. The CDR3 DNA follows: TGCGCCAGCAACACGGGACTACTCAATGAGCAGTTCTTC. Protein product: CASNTGLLNEQFF.

J is TRBJ1-4 and V is TRBV14, with D tentatively TRBD1 (5 bases). The V gene's germline CDR1 is SGHDN and CDR2 FVKESK. With 4 bases removed from V and 8 bases from J, the gap between germline ends came to 14 bases. The CDR3 extends over 14 amino acids. The CDR3 reads CASSRGGMGEKLFF. The CDR3 region has the DNA TGTGCCAGCAGCCGCGGGGGGATGGGGGAAAAACTGTTTTTT.

J is TRBJ2-2 and V is TRBV5-5, with TRBD1 as a possible D gene (6 bases). Germline V gene lookup returns CDR1 SGHKS and CDR2 YYEKEE (reference sequence). Trimming left V 4 bases short and J 1 base short, with 11 bases between. The CDR3 has 15 amino acids. The CDR3, as DNA: TGTGCCAGCAGCCTCTACAGGGAGAACACCGGGGAGCTGTTTTTT. Its protein product is CASSLYRENTGELFF.

This CDR3 is CASSQTSGMGRNEQFF. DNA for the CDR3: TGTGCCAGCTCACAGACTAGCGGGATGGGTAGGAATGAGCAGTTCTTC. This sequence joins TRBV18 and TRBJ2-1; 11 bases line up with TRBD2. Unmatched junction bases numbered 9, after V lost 4 bases and J lost 7 bases. Germline values: CDR1 KGHSH, CDR2 LQKENI. The CDR3 extends over 16 amino acids.

The V call is TRBV11-3, the J call TRBJ1-1; possible D gene TRBD1, 6 bases. V was trimmed by 6 bases and J by 2 bases, leaving 10 bases between them. CDR1 SGHNT and CDR2 YENEEA come from the germline V gene. The CDR3 totals 13 residues. CDR3 residues: CASSKQGNTEAFF. Here the CDR3 DNA reads TGTGCCAGCAGTAAACAGGGAAACACTGAAGCTTTCTTT.

The chain recombines TRBV15 with TRBJ2-1; TRBD1 aligns across 7 bases. Germline V lookup: CDR1 LNHNV, CDR2 YYDKDF (reference sequence). The CDR3 is 14 residues long. V lost 0 bases to trimming and J lost 7 bases; unmatched junction nucleotides: 3. The DNA of the CDR3 is TGTGCCACCAGCAGAGATCGACAGGGAAATGAGCAGTTCTTC. It specifies CATSRDRQGNEQFF.

This chain connects TRBV7-2 to TRBJ2-7; 9 bases agree with TRBD1. V shed 5 bases, J shed 3 bases, and the junction held 5 bases outside the gene matches. Germline V gives CDR1 SGHTA, CDR2 FQGNSA. The CDR3 length is 14 residues. CDR3 loop: CASSPGQGFYEQYF. The CDR3 DNA sequence: TGTGCCAGCAGCCCGGGACAGGGCTTCTACGAGCAGTACTTC. The complete variable domain, with remaining parts taken from reference TRBV7-2 and TRBJ2-7, reads GAGVSQSPSNKVTEKGKDVELRCDPISGHTALYWYRQSLGQGLEFLIYFQGNSAPDKSGLPSDRFSAERTGGSVSTLTIQRTQQEDSAVYLCASSPGQGFYEQYFGPGTRLTVT.

The chain employs TRBV27 and TRBJ2-5, with D maybe TRBD2 (6 bases). The CDR3 contains 15 residues. Germline CDR1 MNHEY, CDR2 SMNVEV (reference sequence). V lost 3 bases and J 2 bases, leaving 13 bases between the germline ends. For the CDR3, the DNA is TGTGCCAGCAGTTTTCTCGCGGGACCACAAGAGACCCAGTACTTC. Translation: CASSFLAGPQETQYF.

This chain connects TRBV14 to TRBJ2-2; D remains ambiguous. The V and J ends lost 5 bases and 5 bases respectively, with 12 bases between them. The germline gives CDR1 SGHDN, CDR2 FVKESK. This CDR3 is 14 amino acids long. This chain's CDR3 is CASSFLDWTGELFF. The CDR3 DNA follows: TGTGCCAGCAGCTTCCTTGACTGGACCGGGGAGCTGTTTTTT.

Turning to this clone: The germline gene is not matched at one end of the junction; a read error may be the cause. The chain joins TRBV4-2 to TRBJ1-1; D may be TRBD1 (6 bases). This CDR3 is built from 12 residues. Germline CDR1 LGHNA, CDR2 YNFKEQ. In DNA, the CDR3 is TGTGCCAGCAGCCGAGGGGACACTGAAGATTTCTTT. Encoded protein: CASSRGDTEDFF.

V gene TRBV4-1 combines with J gene TRBJ1-5; 8 bases agree with TRBD1. Germline V gene data show CDR1 as MGHRA and CDR2 as YSYEKL. The CDR3 loop spans 16 amino acids. Germline trimming cut 1 base from V and 7 bases from J; bases unmatched to any gene: 9. The CDR3 protein is CASSQGLDREYQPQHF. CDR3 DNA: TGCGCCAGCAGCCAAGGATTGGACAGGGAGTACCAGCCCCAGCATTTT.

V gene TRBV4-3 combines with J gene TRBJ1-2; the D gene is possibly TRBD1 (6 bases). The length of the CDR3 is 13 residues. Germline-derived CDR1 and CDR2 are LGHNA and YSLEER. The V end lost 4 bases, the J end lost 2 bases, and 8 bases lay between the germline ends. As DNA, the CDR3 is TGCGCCAGCAGCCTCACAGGGAACTATGGCTACACCTTC. Encoded protein: CASSLTGNYGYTF.

J is TRBJ2-7 and V is TRBV11-1; 9 nucleotides agree with TRBD1. The CDR3 is 14 amino acids. V was pared by 5 bases and J by 3 bases, with 5 bases of the junction left unmatched. Germline CDR1 SGHAT, CDR2 FQDESV (reference sequence). The CDR3 loop reads CASSRDRAFYEQYF. In DNA, the CDR3 is TGTGCCAGCAGCCGGGACAGGGCTTTCTACGAGCAGTACTTC.

This sequence joins TRBV14 and TRBJ2-3, with unresolved D. CDR3 length: 13 residues. Germline V lookup: CDR1 SGHDN, CDR2 FVKESK. Trimming left V 3 bases short and J 1 base short, with 5 bases between. The CDR3 sequence: CASSHRGTDTQYF. The CDR3 DNA follows: TGTGCCAGCAGCCATCGGGGCACAGATACGCAGTATTTT. Using reference TRBV14 and TRBJ2-3 for the parts outside the CDR3, the full variable domain is EAGVTQFPSHSVIEKGQTVTLRCDPISGHDNLYWYRRVMGKEIKFLLHFVKESKQDESGMPNNRFLAERTGGTYSTLKVQPAELEDSGVYFCASSHRGTDTQYFGPGTRLTVL.

The CDR3 loop reads CASSLRPSGGYSYNEQFF. In DNA, the CDR3 is TGTGCCAGCAGCCTCCGACCAAGCGGGGGGTACTCCTACAATGAGCAGTTCTTC. V gene TRBV4-2 combines with J gene TRBJ2-1, with 9 bases identical to TRBD2. The CDR3 extends over 18 amino acids. Trimming removed 4 bases from V and 0 bases from J; junction bases left unmatched: 10. The germline V gene has CDR1 LGHNA and CDR2 YNFKEQ.